A selection of T cell receptor beta chains follows, all from one sample in a study of PD-L1 blockade in urothelial cancer. Generated by immunoSEQ multiplex PCR, the TCRdb table keeps only in-frame clones and is missing some. Here the sample spans about 73,000 clones, about 89% being singletons. This sample comprised PBMCs, obtained around atezolizumab (anti-PD-L1) treatment. The receptors originated from a man in his fifties or sixties with urothelial cancer. Both conserved end residues are part of each CDR3. The order of the fields is J gene, clone size, V gene, D gene, CDR3 protein, CDR3 DNA. A D gene is named only where the DNA matches it firmly. Size values are once, few and many counts, or a class for expanded clones, and some rows have none.

TRBJ2-5,-,TRBV28,TRBD2,CASSLGSSGKETQYF,TGTGCCAGCAGTTTAGGGTCTAGCGGAAAGGAGACCCAGTACTTC
TRBJ2-7,-,TRBV6-6,-,CASSYGGQLEFYEQYF,TGTGCCAGCAGTTACGGTGGACAGCTAGAGTTTTACGAGCAGTACTTC
TRBJ2-7,-,TRBV29-1,-,CSVLSSYEQYF,TGCAGCGTCCTTTCGTCCTACGAGCAGTACTTC
TRBJ2-1,-,TRBV7-9,-,CASSLAGANNEQFF,TGTGCCAGCAGCTTAGCGGGGGCTAACAATGAGCAGTTCTTC
TRBJ2-3,-,TRBV10-1,TRBD2,CASSPAVSGSTDTQYF,TGCGCCAGCAGTCCAGCGGTTAGCGGGAGCACAGATACGCAGTATTTT
TRBJ1-1,-,TRBV11-2,-,CASSLEVARSGKAFF,TGTGCCAGCAGCTTAGAGGTTGCGCGGTCCGGTAAAGCTTTCTTT
TRBJ2-7,-,TRBV5-5,-,CASSLPRTAEKYEQYF,TGTGCCAGCAGCTTACCCCGGACAGCAGAAAAATACGAGCAGTACTTC
TRBJ1-4,-,TRBV7-2,-,CASSRSVANEKLFF,TGTGCCAGCAGCCGGTCCGTTGCTAATGAAAAACTGTTTTTT
TRBJ2-5,-,TRBV7-9,-,CASSPGQETQYF,TGTGCCAGCAGCCCGGGACAAGAGACCCAGTACTTC
TRBJ2-1,-,TRBV5-1,TRBD2,CASSLVTSDEQFF,TGCGCCAGCAGCTTGGTGACTAGCGATGAGCAGTTCTTC
TRBJ2-2,-,TRBV10-3,-,CAISESGTRNTGELFF,TGTGCCATCAGTGAGTCCGGGACACGGAACACCGGGGAGCTGTTTTTT
TRBJ2-1,-,TRBV10-3,TRBD2,CAISELAGVYNEQFF,TGTGCCATCAGTGAACTAGCGGGGGTTTACAATGAGCAGTTCTTC
TRBJ2-7,-,TRBV2,TRBD2,CASERRTSPYEQYF,TGTGCCAGCGAACGGCGGACTAGCCCCTACGAGCAGTACTTC
TRBJ2-2,once,TRBV9,TRBD2,CASSVGTSGRAGELFF,TGTGCCAGCAGCGTAGGGACTAGCGGGAGGGCCGGGGAGCTGTTTTTT
TRBJ2-2,-,TRBV29-1,-,CSVEGHTGELFF,TGCAGCGTTGAGGGGCACACCGGGGAGCTGTTTTTT
TRBJ1-5,-,TRBV6-1,-,CASSRQGNQPQHF,TGTGCCAGCAGCCGCCAGGGCAATCAGCCCCAGCATTTT
TRBJ2-7,-,TRBV28,-,CASKVGGQNYEQYF,TGTGCCAGCAAGGTGGGGGGGCAAAACTACGAGCAGTACTTC
TRBJ2-3,once,TRBV15,TRBD2,CATSRDPGGAGADTQYF,TGTGCCACCAGCAGAGATCCCGGGGGGGCCGGGGCAGATACGCAGTATTTT
TRBJ2-3,-,TRBV19,TRBD2,CASSILAGGSTDTQYF,TGTGCCAGTAGTATACTAGCGGGAGGAAGCACAGATACGCAGTATTTT
TRBJ1-2,-,TRBV4-1,-,CASSQTGKRGYTF,TGCGCCAGCAGCCAAACAGGGAAGAGAGGCTACACCTTC
TRBJ2-2,-,TRBV28,-,CASSFIRGNTGELFF,TGTGCCAGCAGTTTTATCAGGGGTAACACCGGGGAGCTGTTTTTT
TRBJ2-1,-,TRBV11-2,TRBD2,CASSLERGEREGRRNEQFF,TGTGCCAGCAGCTTAGAAAGAGGGGAGCGGGAGGGCCGGAGGAATGAGCAGTTCTTC
TRBJ2-5,-,TRBV5-1,TRBD2,CASSPGGSQETQYF,TGCGCCAGCAGCCCGGGGGGTAGCCAAGAGACCCAGTACTTC
TRBJ2-2,-,TRBV11-3,-,CASSLRQNTGELFF,TGTGCCAGCAGCTTACGACAGAACACCGGGGAGCTGTTTTTT
TRBJ2-2,once,TRBV9,-,CASSANTEGNTGELFF,TGTGCCAGCAGCGCAAACACGGAGGGGAACACCGGGGAGCTGTTTTTT
TRBJ2-5,-,TRBV19,-,CASSSRLLQETQYF,TGTGCCAGTAGTAGCAGACTGTTACAAGAGACCCAGTACTTC
TRBJ2-3,once,TRBV5-1,TRBD1,CASSTGTGGKSGERDTQYF,TGCGCCAGCAGCACCGGGACAGGGGGCAAGTCCGGCGAAAGGGATACGCAGTATTTT
TRBJ2-5,-,TRBV10-1,TRBD2,CASSGGTSGGVGETQYF,TGCGCCAGCAGTGGGGGGACTAGCGGGGGCGTGGGAGAGACCCAGTACTTC
TRBJ1-5,-,TRBV5-6,-,CASSLVSPQHF,TGTGCCAGCAGCTTGGTAAGCCCCCAGCATTTT
TRBJ2-3,-,TRBV18,TRBD2,CASSPNALAGVTDTQYF,TGTGCCAGCTCACCTAACGCGCTAGCGGGAGTCACAGATACGCAGTATTTT
TRBJ2-1,-,TRBV7-8,-,CASSLAESSDEQFF,TGTGCCAGCAGCTTAGCGGAATCTAGCGATGAGCAGTTCTTC
TRBJ2-2,-,TRBV7-9,-,CASSLAVVGHRELFF,TGTGCCAGCAGCTTAGCGGTAGTAGGACATCGGGAGCTGTTTTTT
TRBJ1-3,-,TRBV18,TRBD1,CASSPGTGGSGNTIYF,TGTGCCAGCTCACCAGGGACAGGGGGCTCTGGAAACACCATATATTTT